The text below deals with one T cell receptor (beta chain). Its antigen is still unknown. No qualities accompany the bases; no much larger clone lies one base away. The twin pairs came from the European Cystic Fibrosis Twin and Sibling Study Cohort, which recruited patients from over a hundred CF clinics across 14 European countries. Zygosity and CFTR genotype were confirmed in-house, and zygosity was tested by multiplex PCR of nine short tandem repeat loci. Peripheral blood was taken from each twin, and clinical parameters were recorded on the day of blood sampling. Genomic DNA was isolated from peripheral blood cells with phenol/chloroform and kept in TE buffer at 4 degrees C. TCR beta CDR3 regions were amplified by multiplex PCR using the immunoSEQ immune profiling system, following the manufacturer's instructions. Sequencing was performed on an Illumina NextSeq system. On the authors' methods: Sequence data were processed on the immunoSEQ Analyzer platform, and clonality was calculated as the square root of Simpson's index of productive rearrangements. Similarity in V and J usage was measured by Jensen-Shannon distance, and OLGA was used to compute CDR3 generation probabilities. Shared CDR3 sequences were searched against the immuneACCESS database (August 2020) and VDJdb (December 2020). The source is immuneACCESS, and TCRdb retained only in-frame sequences with V and J called. Part of the clones is not carried over; for the studies checked, unresolved V genes explain less than half of this, and the remainder is unexplained. The V and J calls and the clone size are those of that table, but D and trimming were determined from the DNA. This sample is represented by about 19,000 clones; approximately 96% of them were singletons. The top ten clonotypes cover approximately 2% of the sample.

This record belongs to a study of monozygotic twins with cystic fibrosis (dated by TCRdb to the early 2020s). Background for the entire study: Barcoded libraries were prepared with roughly 14 PCR cycles from about 3.2 micrograms of fragmented DNA. Data for three of the twin pairs had already been reported earlier in a different context. The cohort comprised ten female and six male twin pairs aged roughly 2.0 to 36.4 years, median around 9 years, mostly children and adolescents. On the day of blood sampling, twins were ranked among approximately 990 cohort participants for weight-for-height and for FEVPerc (FEV1 disease centile). To assess genetic influence on V and J gene usage, the study compared TCR beta repertoires within and across 16 monozygotic twin pairs with cystic fibrosis. General findings and caveats noted by the study authors: Only a small cohort was studied, and no association of shared CDR3 numbers with age, concordance or disease severity was found. V gene usage was most similar to the co-twin for 13 of 16 pairs, and J usage for 8 of 16 pairs, suggesting genetic constraints. Simpson clonality was generally low (median approximately 0.0089), suggesting a naive-dominated repertoire, with higher clonality in the most severely affected patients. Significantly higher nucleotide-identical clonotype sharing was observed within monozygotic CF twin pairs than between unrelated CF individuals (P = 0.000026, Mann-Whitney).

Taken from cysteine to phenylalanine, the CDR3 has 18 residues. Only CDR3 DNA remains: 54 bases, in frame from the first base. Based on the germline V gene (reference sequence), the CDR1 and CDR2 sequences are LNHDA and SQIVND. V ends up 4 bases short and J 2 bases short, with an unmatched junction base count of 8. This TCR came from a woman aged 25-40 years with cystic fibrosis. This chain joins TRBV19 to TRBJ2-3, and TRBD2 matches 14 of the central bases. Sequencing was done on a sample of blood. CDR3 protein: CASSRLAGGSLFTDTQYF. The nucleotides are TGTGCCAGTAGTAGACTAGCGGGGGGGAGTTTATTCACAGATACGCAGTATTTT.